These T cell receptor beta chains were read from a single sample in a study of tumour-infiltrating T cells in Burkitt lymphoma. This table comes from immunoSEQ multiplex PCR, and its TCRdb copy is limited to in-frame clones, with some not included. The sample has about 14,000 clones; around a third are singletons. The sequenced material came from tumor tissue. The source is a human donor with diffuse large B-cell lymphoma. Both conserved end residues are part of each CDR3. Each record gives: D gene, clone size, V gene, J gene, CDR3 DNA, CDR3 protein. A D gene is named only where the DNA matches it firmly. Rows give clone size only sometimes, using once, few, many, or a class for an expanded clone.

D gene: NA; clone size: medium-sized; V gene: TRBV11-2; J gene: TRBJ2-1; CDR3 DNA: TGTGCCAGCAGCTTAGGGTCCAATGAGCAGTTCTTC; CDR3 protein: CASSLGSNEQFF
D gene: NA; clone size: NA; V gene: TRBV18; J gene: TRBJ2-4; CDR3 DNA: TGTGCCAGCTCACCCCCAGTGAACTACGTTCAGTACTTC; CDR3 protein: CASSPPVNYVQYF
D gene: NA; clone size: NA; V gene: TRBV27; J gene: TRBJ2-5; CDR3 DNA: TGTGCCAGCAGTCCGCCAAACCAAGAGACCCAGTACTTC; CDR3 protein: CASSPPNQETQYF
D gene: NA; clone size: few; V gene: TRBV29-1; J gene: TRBJ1-1; CDR3 DNA: TGCAGCGTTGAGGCAGGGAAAGTAATGAACACTGAAGCTTTCTTT; CDR3 protein: CSVEAGKVMNTEAFF
D gene: TRBD2; clone size: NA; V gene: TRBV5-1; J gene: TRBJ2-2; CDR3 DNA: TGCGCCAGCAGCTCCTTAGCGGGACCGAACACCGGGGAGCTGTTTTTT; CDR3 protein: CASSSLAGPNTGELFF
D gene: NA; clone size: NA; V gene: TRBV18; J gene: TRBJ1-1; CDR3 DNA: TGTGCCAGCTCACCTGCCAGCACCACTGAAGCTTTCTTT; CDR3 protein: CASSPASTTEAFF
D gene: NA; clone size: NA; V gene: TRBV21-1; J gene: TRBJ1-1; CDR3 DNA: TGTGCCAGCAGCAAAGGTCGGGCCAGGGGGAACACTGAAGCTTTCTTT; CDR3 protein: CASSKGRARGNTEAFF
D gene: NA; clone size: NA; V gene: TRBV9; J gene: TRBJ2-2; CDR3 DNA: TGTGCCAGCAGCGAGACAGTCTTGGTCACCGGGGAGCTGTTTTTT; CDR3 protein: CASSETVLVTGELFF
D gene: NA; clone size: few; V gene: TRBV27; J gene: TRBJ2-1; CDR3 DNA: TGTGCCAGCAGTCGTCCCGACTACAATGAGCAGTTCTTC; CDR3 protein: CASSRPDYNEQFF
D gene: NA; clone size: few; V gene: TRBV2; J gene: TRBJ2-1; CDR3 DNA: TGTGCCAGCAGTGACTGGACAGAAAACAATGAGCAGTTCTTC; CDR3 protein: CASSDWTENNEQFF
D gene: NA; clone size: NA; V gene: TRBV19; J gene: TRBJ2-7; CDR3 DNA: TGTGCCAGTAGTCCAGGGGTCCCCTACGAGCAGTACTTC; CDR3 protein: CASSPGVPYEQYF
D gene: NA; clone size: few; V gene: TRBV29-1; J gene: TRBJ2-3; CDR3 DNA: TGCAGCGTTGAACACTCTTGGACAGATACGCAGTATTTT; CDR3 protein: CSVEHSWTDTQYF
D gene: TRBD2; clone size: few; V gene: TRBV19; J gene: TRBJ2-3; CDR3 DNA: TGTGCCAGTACCTACGGTGAGCGGGGGCCCTCAGATACGCAGTATTTT; CDR3 protein: CASTYGERGPSDTQYF
D gene: NA; clone size: few; V gene: TRBV2; J gene: TRBJ2-2; CDR3 DNA: TGTGCCAGCAGTGACTGGCAGGGTGTCACCGGGGAGCTGTTTTTT; CDR3 protein: CASSDWQGVTGELFF
D gene: NA; clone size: NA; V gene: TRBV7-9; J gene: TRBJ2-7; CDR3 DNA: TGTGCCAGCAGCTTATACCAGCGGAGCTACGAGCAGTACTTC; CDR3 protein: CASSLYQRSYEQYF
D gene: NA; clone size: few; V gene: TRBV4-2; J gene: TRBJ1-3; CDR3 DNA: TGTGCCAGCAGCCAAGCTTCGGGACTTGGAAACACCATATATTTT; CDR3 protein: CASSQASGLGNTIYF
D gene: NA; clone size: NA; V gene: TRBV13; J gene: TRBJ2-7; CDR3 DNA: TGTGCCAGCAGCTTAGGGACAGGAATTGTCTACGAGCAGTACTTC; CDR3 protein: CASSLGTGIVYEQYF
D gene: NA; clone size: NA; V gene: TRBV4-1; J gene: TRBJ1-2; CDR3 DNA: TGCGCCAGCAGCGGAGGGGCCAGGGGCTATGGCTACACCTTC; CDR3 protein: CASSGGARGYGYTF
D gene: NA; clone size: few; V gene: TRBV7-9; J gene: TRBJ1-1; CDR3 DNA: TGTGCCAGCAGCCGACCCTCCATCCGGGGGCGTAACACTGAAGCTTTCTTT; CDR3 protein: CASSRPSIRGRNTEAFF
D gene: TRBD1; clone size: NA; V gene: TRBV30; J gene: TRBJ2-3; CDR3 DNA: TGTGCCTGGAGTGTAGGGACAGTTAGCACAGATACGCAGTATTTT; CDR3 protein: CAWSVGTVSTDTQYF
D gene: TRBD1; clone size: NA; V gene: TRBV15; J gene: TRBJ2-7; CDR3 DNA: TGTGCCACCAGCAGAGGACCTCCGGGACAGGGGACCTACGAGCAGTACTTC; CDR3 protein: CATSRGPPGQGTYEQYF
D gene: TRBD1; clone size: NA; V gene: TRBV5-6; J gene: TRBJ1-1; CDR3 DNA: TGTGCCAGCAGCTTGGCCCCGGCCGGGACAGCTAGCCTTCACACTGAAGCTTTCTTT; CDR3 protein: CASSLAPAGTASLHTEAFF
D gene: TRBD2; clone size: once; V gene: TRBV5-1; J gene: TRBJ2-5; CDR3 DNA: TGCGCCAGCAGCTTGGTCACTAGCGGGAGGGCCAGGGAGACCCAGTACTTC; CDR3 protein: CASSLVTSGRARETQYF
D gene: TRBD1; clone size: NA; V gene: TRBV2; J gene: TRBJ2-1; CDR3 DNA: TGTGCCAGCAGCCCAGAGACAGGGGTCGATGAGCAGTTCTTC; CDR3 protein: CASSPETGVDEQFF
D gene: NA; clone size: NA; V gene: TRBV7-3; J gene: TRBJ1-1; CDR3 DNA: TGTGCCAGCAGCCTGATGGGTCCGAACACTGAAGCTTTCTTT; CDR3 protein: CASSLMGPNTEAFF
D gene: NA; clone size: NA; V gene: TRBV6-5; J gene: TRBJ1-1; CDR3 DNA: TGTGCCAGCAGACGAGGGGGTTTTGGCACTGAAGCTTTCTTT; CDR3 protein: CASRRGGFGTEAFF
D gene: NA; clone size: NA; V gene: TRBV6-1; J gene: TRBJ2-7; CDR3 DNA: TGTGCCAGCAGTGAAGGTTATTGGGAGTACGAGCAGTACTTC; CDR3 protein: CASSEGYWEYEQYF
D gene: NA; clone size: NA; V gene: TRBV4-1; J gene: TRBJ2-3; CDR3 DNA: TGCGCCAGCAGCCAAATGGGGACAGATACGCAGTATTTT; CDR3 protein: CASSQMGTDTQYF
D gene: NA; clone size: NA; V gene: TRBV11-1; J gene: TRBJ2-5; CDR3 DNA: TGTGCCAGCAGCTCACCGGGACCGGAGACCCAGTACTTC; CDR3 protein: CASSSPGPETQYF
D gene: NA; clone size: NA; V gene: TRBV6-5; J gene: TRBJ2-7; CDR3 DNA: TGTGCCAGCAGTTACAACAGGGACGAGCAGTACTTC; CDR3 protein: CASSYNRDEQYF
D gene: NA; clone size: NA; V gene: TRBV9; J gene: TRBJ2-1; CDR3 DNA: TGTGCCAGCAGCGTAGTTCAGACCTACAATGAGCAGTTCTTC; CDR3 protein: CASSVVQTYNEQFF
D gene: TRBD1; clone size: NA; V gene: TRBV2; J gene: TRBJ1-5; CDR3 DNA: TGTGCCAGCACCACCGGACAGGGAAATCAGCCCCAGCATTTT; CDR3 protein: CASTTGQGNQPQHF
D gene: NA; clone size: NA; V gene: TRBV4-1; J gene: TRBJ2-3; CDR3 DNA: TGCGCCAGCAGCCAAGAGCGGGACTTCGGGGGCACAGATACGCAGTATTTT; CDR3 protein: CASSQERDFGGTDTQYF
D gene: TRBD2; clone size: NA; V gene: TRBV11-2; J gene: TRBJ2-7; CDR3 DNA: TGTGCCAGCACCCCTCTAGCGGTACCCTACGAGCAGTACTTC; CDR3 protein: CASTPLAVPYEQYF
D gene: NA; clone size: few; V gene: TRBV5-6; J gene: TRBJ1-1; CDR3 DNA: TGTGCCAGCAGCTTGGGGGGGAGCACTGAAGCTTTCTTT; CDR3 protein: CASSLGGSTEAFF
D gene: TRBD2; clone size: few; V gene: TRBV5-4; J gene: TRBJ2-1; CDR3 DNA: TGTGCCAGCAGCTTGGATCTAGCGGGAAACAATGAGCAGTTCTTC; CDR3 protein: CASSLDLAGNNEQFF
D gene: NA; clone size: NA; V gene: TRBV27; J gene: TRBJ2-3; CDR3 DNA: TGTGCCAGCAGTTATACAGGGAGCACAGATACGCAGTATTTT; CDR3 protein: CASSYTGSTDTQYF
D gene: NA; clone size: few; V gene: TRBV7-8; J gene: TRBJ1-4; CDR3 DNA: TGTGCCAGCAGCTTAGTCCATTTGGGGTCTAATGAAAAACTGTTTTTT; CDR3 protein: CASSLVHLGSNEKLFF
D gene: NA; clone size: few; V gene: TRBV14; J gene: TRBJ2-1; CDR3 DNA: TGTGCCAGCAGCCCAGACTCCCTCTCCTACAATGAGCAGTTCTTC; CDR3 protein: CASSPDSLSYNEQFF
D gene: NA; clone size: NA; V gene: TRBV6-5; J gene: TRBJ1-1; CDR3 DNA: TGTGCCACGCGACCATTGGGGGTCGTGAACACTGAAGCTTTCTTT; CDR3 protein: CATRPLGVVNTEAFF
D gene: NA; clone size: NA; V gene: TRBV6-5; J gene: TRBJ1-2; CDR3 DNA: TGTGCCAGCAGACCCAGCGGGGCGAGGTATGGCTGCACCTTC; CDR3 protein: CASRPSGARYGCTF
D gene: TRBD1; clone size: few; V gene: TRBV6-6; J gene: TRBJ2-7; CDR3 DNA: TGTGCCAGCAGTTCCGGGACAGGGGTGTACGAGCAGTACTTC; CDR3 protein: CASSSGTGVYEQYF
D gene: NA; clone size: few; V gene: TRBV19; J gene: TRBJ1-1; CDR3 DNA: TGTGCCAGTAGTATCACGGGGATGAACACTGAAGCTTTCTTT; CDR3 protein: CASSITGMNTEAFF
D gene: NA; clone size: few; V gene: TRBV2; J gene: TRBJ1-1; CDR3 DNA: TGTGCCAGCGTTCACGGACAGTCTATGGAAGCTTTCTTT; CDR3 protein: CASVHGQSMEAFF
D gene: TRBD1; clone size: NA; V gene: TRBV30; J gene: TRBJ2-3; CDR3 DNA: TGTGCCTGGAGTCCCCTCGACAGGGCTACAGATACGCAGTATTTT; CDR3 protein: CAWSPLDRATDTQYF
D gene: TRBD2; clone size: few; V gene: TRBV2; J gene: TRBJ2-1; CDR3 DNA: TGTGCCAGCAGTGAAGCTGGGTTAGCGGGAGGGCCCTCGAATGAGCAGTTCTTC; CDR3 protein: CASSEAGLAGGPSNEQFF
D gene: NA; clone size: few; V gene: TRBV4-2; J gene: TRBJ2-7; CDR3 DNA: TGTGCCAGCAGCCAAGATTGGGATACAGGGTTGAGGTACGAGCAGTACTTC; CDR3 protein: CASSQDWDTGLRYEQYF
D gene: NA; clone size: NA; V gene: TRBV5-1; J gene: TRBJ1-1; CDR3 DNA: TGCGCCAGCAGCCTAAACTCCGGGCGGGGCACTGAAGCTTTCTTT; CDR3 protein: CASSLNSGRGTEAFF
D gene: NA; clone size: few; V gene: TRBV6-6; J gene: TRBJ1-5; CDR3 DNA: TGTGCCAGCAGTTACCGTGTTAGCAATCAGCCCCAGCATTTT; CDR3 protein: CASSYRVSNQPQHF
D gene: NA; clone size: NA; V gene: TRBV5-1; J gene: TRBJ2-6; CDR3 DNA: TGCGCCAGCAGCTTGGCAAACTCTGGGGCCAACGTCCTGACTTTC; CDR3 protein: CASSLANSGANVLTF
D gene: NA; clone size: NA; V gene: TRBV9; J gene: TRBJ2-3; CDR3 DNA: TGTGCCAGCAGCGCAACCCTGACAGATACGCAGTATTTT; CDR3 protein: CASSATLTDTQYF
D gene: NA; clone size: NA; V gene: TRBV7-9; J gene: TRBJ1-2; CDR3 DNA: TGTGCCAGCAGCTTAGCGGGCCGGAACTATGGCTACACCTTC; CDR3 protein: CASSLAGRNYGYTF
D gene: TRBD1; clone size: NA; V gene: TRBV19; J gene: TRBJ1-2; CDR3 DNA: TGTGCCAGTAGTATAGATGTCGGACAGGGGTCTTACTATGGCTACACCTTC; CDR3 protein: CASSIDVGQGSYYGYTF
D gene: TRBD1; clone size: NA; V gene: TRBV7-3; J gene: TRBJ2-7; CDR3 DNA: TGTGCCAGCACCCAGGGACAGTACGAGCAGTACTTC; CDR3 protein: CASTQGQYEQYF
D gene: NA; clone size: NA; V gene: TRBV15; J gene: TRBJ2-2; CDR3 DNA: TGTGCCACCAGCAGAGATATCCCCTCGAACACCGGGGAGCTGTTTTTT; CDR3 protein: CATSRDIPSNTGELFF
D gene: TRBD1; clone size: few; V gene: TRBV7-2; J gene: TRBJ2-5; CDR3 DNA: TGTGCCAGCAGCCAGGGACAGCCTGGGGAGACCCAGTACTTC; CDR3 protein: CASSQGQPGETQYF
D gene: NA; clone size: NA; V gene: TRBV9; J gene: TRBJ2-1; CDR3 DNA: TGTGCCAGCAGCGTAGGTATGGCGGGGGAGCAGTTCTTC; CDR3 protein: CASSVGMAGEQFF
D gene: NA; clone size: few; V gene: TRBV11-2; J gene: TRBJ2-2; CDR3 DNA: TGTGCCAGCAGCTTCTACGACGGGGCCGGGGAGCTGTTTTTT; CDR3 protein: CASSFYDGAGELFF